The clone carrying this T cell receptor beta chain has only a few counts. Trimming removed 0 bases from V and 6 bases from J, with 8 bases in between. Looked up from germline, CDR1 is SGHAT and CDR2 is FQNNGV. The CDR3 spans 14 residues. The source of the sample is a study of blood T cell repertoires in COVID-19. Study details: Samples representing acute and convalescent COVID-19 were sourced from the United States, Italy and Spain.

Original analysis: Reference gene primer amplification gave nucleated cell count estimates. Some clones are missing from TCRdb's copy, which holds only in-frame ones; the method was immunoSEQ multiplex PCR. From that table come the V and J calls and clone size; the DNA was used to work out D and trimming. Among 200,000 to 250,000 clones, approximately 80% were seen once, and the ten largest hold roughly 3.2%. Sequenced material: peripheral blood. The chain uses TRBV11-2 and TRBJ2-2; maybe TRBD2 (6 bases). The clonotype comes from a young woman with acute or convalescent COVID-19. The DNA of the CDR3 is TGTGCCAGCAGCTTAGAGGGGGGAGCCGGGGAGCTGTTTTTT. Its translation is CASSLEGGAGELFF.